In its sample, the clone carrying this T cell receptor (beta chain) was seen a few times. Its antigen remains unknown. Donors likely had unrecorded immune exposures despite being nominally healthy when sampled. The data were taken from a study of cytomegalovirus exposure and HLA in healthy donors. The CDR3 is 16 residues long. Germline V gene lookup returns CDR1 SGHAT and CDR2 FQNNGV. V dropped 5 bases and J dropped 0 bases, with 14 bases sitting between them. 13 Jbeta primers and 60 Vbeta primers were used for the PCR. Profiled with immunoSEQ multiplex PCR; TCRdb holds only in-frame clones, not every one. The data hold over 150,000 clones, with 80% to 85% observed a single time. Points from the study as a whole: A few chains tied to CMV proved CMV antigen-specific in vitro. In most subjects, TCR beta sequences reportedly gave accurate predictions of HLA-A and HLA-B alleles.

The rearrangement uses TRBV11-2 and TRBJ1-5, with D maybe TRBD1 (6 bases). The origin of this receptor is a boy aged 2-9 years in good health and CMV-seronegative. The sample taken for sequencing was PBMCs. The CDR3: CASSPGRQDSNQPQHF. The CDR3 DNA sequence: TGTGCCAGCAGCCCCGGTAGACAGGATAGCAATCAGCCCCAGCATTTT.